This T cell receptor beta chain was profiled in a study of T cells expressing NK-cell markers. Study findings and constraints: What remained unclear was the HCMV specificity of expanded NKG2C+ T cell clones. Dominant NKG2C+ clonotype frequencies of roughly 1.0-7.5% of CD8+ T cells were measured in over five donors.

Generation of TCR beta cDNA was performed by 5'RACE template switching incorporating UMIs. With the 5' RACE reads reprocessed, TCRdb shows one record per CDR3 protein and no DNA. Recorded for this sample: about 260,000 distinct CDR3 sequences. With respect to this clonotype: Antigen: not known.

Germline lookup yields CDR1 SGHRS and CDR2 YFSETQ. This CDR3 comprises 14 residues. The chain uses TRBV5-1 and TRBJ2-1; lacking DNA, the TRBD2 call made by TCRdb goes unchecked. Material for sequencing was blood T cells: a sorted CD56 or NKG2C T cell subset, CD4+ or CD8+ T cells, or bulk PBMC T cells (not recorded which). The receptor's source is a woman between 18 and 70 years old in good health. CDR3 protein: CASRDSGGDIEQFF.